The T cell receptor (beta chain) under discussion was sequenced for a study of blood T cell repertoires in COVID-19. Turning to the study itself: COVID-19 samples collected from the United States, Italy and Spain covered acute and convalescent phases.

As processed by the authors: Amplification with reference gene primers provided the estimates of nucleated cell counts. Sequenced by immunoSEQ multiplex PCR; TCRdb stores in-frame clones only, minus some. V and J calls and clone size are copied from that table; D and trimming were computed from the DNA. Altogether 150,000 to 200,000 clones are present, 83% being singletons, with the ten largest covering 3.6%. The V gene's germline CDR1 is SNHLY and CDR2 FYNNEI. This CDR3 is built from 12 residues. V was shortened by 6 bases and J by 2 bases, with 7 bases between the two germline ends. Participants spanned ages about 18 to 90 years and resided in about 25 US areas. Researchers sorted participants into cohorts using their self-reported clinical history.

The chain carries TRBV2 and TRBJ2-5; maybe TRBD2 (5 bases). The origin of this receptor is a woman in her 50s in a cohort exposed to, infected with or recovered from COVID-19 (not recorded which). Sequences were obtained from PBMCs or T cells enriched from blood (not recorded which). This chain's CDR3 is CASSRGQETQYF. CDR3 bases: TGTGCCAGCAGCCGGGGACAAGAGACCCAGTACTTC.